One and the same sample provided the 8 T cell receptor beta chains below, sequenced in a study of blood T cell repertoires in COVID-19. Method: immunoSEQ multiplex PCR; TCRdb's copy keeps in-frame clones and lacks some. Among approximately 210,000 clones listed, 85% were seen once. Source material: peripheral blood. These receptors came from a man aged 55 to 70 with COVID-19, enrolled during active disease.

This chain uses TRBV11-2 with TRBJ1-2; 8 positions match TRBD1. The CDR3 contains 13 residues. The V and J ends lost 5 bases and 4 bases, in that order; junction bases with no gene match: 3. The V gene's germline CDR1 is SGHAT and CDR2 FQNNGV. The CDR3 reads CASSQQGGYGYTF. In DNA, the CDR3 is TGTGCCAGCAGCCAACAGGGGGGCTATGGCTACACCTTC.

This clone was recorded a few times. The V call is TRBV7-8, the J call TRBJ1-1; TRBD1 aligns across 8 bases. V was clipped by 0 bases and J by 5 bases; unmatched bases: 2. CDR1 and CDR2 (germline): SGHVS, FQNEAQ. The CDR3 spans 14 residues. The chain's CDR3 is CASSLARGRTEAFF. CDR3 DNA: TGTGCCAGCAGCTTAGCCAGGGGGCGTACTGAAGCTTTCTTT. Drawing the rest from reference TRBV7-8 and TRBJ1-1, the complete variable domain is GAGVSQSPRYKVAKRGQDVALRCDPISGHVSLFWYQQALGQGPEFLTYFQNEAQLDKSGLPSDRFFAERPEGSVSTLKIQRTQQEDSAVYLCASSLARGRTEAFFGQGTRLTVV.

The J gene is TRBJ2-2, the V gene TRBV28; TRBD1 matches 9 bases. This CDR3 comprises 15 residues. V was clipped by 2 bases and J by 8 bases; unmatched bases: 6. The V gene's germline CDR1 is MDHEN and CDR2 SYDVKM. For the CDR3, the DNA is TGTGCCAGCAGTTTAGGGGACAGGGTCACTGGGGAGCTGTTTTTT. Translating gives CASSLGDRVTGELFF. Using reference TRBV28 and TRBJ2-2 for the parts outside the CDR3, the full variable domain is DVKVTQSSRYLVKRTGEKVFLECVQDMDHENMFWYRQDPGLGLRLIYFSYDVKMKEKGDIPEGYSVSREKKERFSLILESASTNQTSMYLCASSLGDRVTGELFFGEGSRLTVL.

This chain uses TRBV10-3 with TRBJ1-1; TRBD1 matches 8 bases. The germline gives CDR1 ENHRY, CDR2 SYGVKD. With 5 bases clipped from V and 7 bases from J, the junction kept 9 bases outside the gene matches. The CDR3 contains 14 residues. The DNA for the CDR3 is TGTGCCATCAGTTTGCAACAGGGGGAGAATGAAGCTTTCTTT. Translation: CAISLQQGENEAFF.

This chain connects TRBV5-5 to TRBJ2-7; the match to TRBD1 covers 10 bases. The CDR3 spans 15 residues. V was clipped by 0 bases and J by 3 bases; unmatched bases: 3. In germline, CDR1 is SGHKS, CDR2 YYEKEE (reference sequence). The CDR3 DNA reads TGTGCCAGCAGCTTGGGAGGGACAGGGGACTACGAGCAGTACTTC. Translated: CASSLGGTGDYEQYF.

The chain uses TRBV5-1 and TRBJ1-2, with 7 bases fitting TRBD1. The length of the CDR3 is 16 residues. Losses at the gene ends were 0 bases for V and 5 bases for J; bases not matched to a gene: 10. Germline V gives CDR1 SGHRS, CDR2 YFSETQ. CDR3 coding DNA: TGCGCCAGCAGCTTGGCTGCAGGACAGGTTTTATATGGCTACACCTTC. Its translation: CASSLAAGQVLYGYTF.

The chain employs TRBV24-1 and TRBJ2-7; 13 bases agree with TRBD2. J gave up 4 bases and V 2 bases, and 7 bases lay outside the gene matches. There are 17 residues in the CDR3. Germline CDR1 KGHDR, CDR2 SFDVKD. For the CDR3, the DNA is TGTGCCACCAGTGATTCCGGACTAGCGGGAGAATTGTACGAGCAGTACTTC. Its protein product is CATSDSGLAGELYEQYF.

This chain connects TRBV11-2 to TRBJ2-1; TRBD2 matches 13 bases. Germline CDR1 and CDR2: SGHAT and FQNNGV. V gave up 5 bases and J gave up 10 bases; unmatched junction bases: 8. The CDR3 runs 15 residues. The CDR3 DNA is TGTGCCAGCAGCCCATTGGGACTAGCGGGAACCGAGCAGTTCTTC. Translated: CASSPLGLAGTEQFF.